This is a list of T cell receptor beta chains from one sample in a study of blood T cell repertoires in COVID-19. Produced via immunoSEQ multiplex PCR; TCRdb's table is partial and in-frame only. Counted here are some 120,000 clones, roughly 69% occurring once; the ten biggest clones make up approximately 2.1%. The sequenced sample consisted of peripheral blood. The receptor set was obtained from a woman aged 70-85 years with acute or convalescent COVID-19. Both conserved end residues are part of each CDR3. D genes are given only for firm matches. The size entry is marked missing in some rows and otherwise reads once, few, many or a size class.

clone_size	v_call	j_call	d_call	cdr3_aa	cdr3_nt
many	TRBV28	TRBJ2-7	.	CASRMTGAYEQYF	TGTGCCAGCAGAATGACCGGGGCCTACGAGCAGTACTTC
.	TRBV5-6	TRBJ2-3	TRBD2	CASAGGPSTDTQYF	TGTGCCAGCGCGGGAGGGCCCTCCACAGATACGCAGTATTTT
.	TRBV11-3	TRBJ2-5	.	CASSLGSQETQYF	TGTGCCAGCAGCTTAGGCAGCCAAGAGACCCAGTACTTC
.	TRBV6-6	TRBJ1-6	TRBD1	CASSRFGQGDFSSYNSPLHF	TGTGCCAGCAGCCGTTTCGGGCAGGGGGACTTTAGCTCCTATAATTCACCCCTCCACTTT
few	TRBV24-1	TRBJ2-5	TRBD2	CATSDWTSGRPETQYF	TGTGCCACCAGTGACTGGACTAGCGGGAGGCCAGAGACCCAGTACTTC
few	TRBV27	TRBJ2-2	.	CASSPRVTGELFF	TGTGCCAGCAGTCCCAGGGTAACCGGGGAGCTGTTTTTT
few	TRBV4-2	TRBJ2-1	.	CASSQVQEENEQFF	TGTGCCAGCAGCCAAGTTCAAGAGGAAAATGAGCAGTTCTTC
.	TRBV5-4	TRBJ2-6	TRBD1	CASSLATGAGANVLTF	TGTGCCAGCAGCTTGGCAACAGGGGCTGGGGCCAACGTCCTGACTTTC
.	TRBV6-5	TRBJ1-1	.	CASSLGTIWGTEAFF	TGTGCCAGCAGCCTCGGGACTATATGGGGAACTGAAGCTTTCTTT
.	TRBV9	TRBJ2-7	.	CASSETVHSYEQYF	TGTGCCAGCAGCGAGACAGTTCACTCCTACGAGCAGTACTTC
.	TRBV7-9	TRBJ2-1	TRBD2	CASSLQGGGAPTNEQFF	TGTGCCAGCAGCTTACAGGGCGGGGGGGCTCCTACCAATGAGCAGTTCTTC
.	TRBV6-5	TRBJ1-1	.	CASSSGFAEAFF	TGTGCCAGCAGTTCAGGGTTCGCTGAAGCTTTCTTT
.	TRBV4-2	TRBJ2-3	.	CASSSGGGRTDTQYF	TGTGCCAGCAGCAGCGGCGGGGGCCGAACAGATACGCAGTATTTT
.	TRBV10-2	TRBJ1-2	.	CASSESGTQVHYGYTF	TGCGCCAGCAGTGAGTCTGGGACTCAAGTACACTATGGCTACACCTTC
.	TRBV19	TRBJ1-1	.	CASSEIGENTEAFF	TGTGCCAGTAGTGAGATAGGGGAGAACACTGAAGCTTTCTTT
.	TRBV7-9	TRBJ2-5	TRBD1	CASSTDRPPGTQYF	TGTGCCAGCAGCACGGACAGGCCTCCGGGGACCCAGTACTTC
once	TRBV9	TRBJ1-2	.	CASSVGGLAYYGYTF	TGTGCCAGCAGCGTAGGGGGGCTCGCCTACTATGGCTACACCTTC
.	TRBV27	TRBJ1-5	.	CASSFAGDSNQPQHF	TGTGCCAGCAGTTTCGCAGGGGATAGCAATCAGCCCCAGCATTTT
.	TRBV6-5	TRBJ2-1	TRBD2	CASSYLLAGDYNEQFF	TGTGCCAGCAGTTACTTACTAGCGGGAGACTACAATGAGCAGTTCTTC
.	TRBV9	TRBJ2-3	TRBD1	CASSLGQGAHTQYF	TGTGCCAGCAGCCTTGGACAGGGGGCACATACGCAGTATTTT
.	TRBV6-5	TRBJ2-7	TRBD1	CASSPRDRDSYEQYF	TGTGCCAGCAGTCCCCGGGACAGGGACTCCTACGAGCAGTACTTC
.	TRBV3-1/TRBV3-2	TRBJ2-1	.	CASSPLEGNEQFF	TGTGCCAGCAGCCCACTAGAGGGCAATGAGCAGTTCTTC
.	TRBV6-5	TRBJ1-6	.	CASRRARVRSPLHF	TGTGCCAGCAGGCGGGCGAGGGTGCGTTCACCCCTCCACTTT
.	TRBV10-2	TRBJ2-1	TRBD2	CASSDLRLAGDNEQFF	TGCGCCAGCAGTGATCTGAGACTAGCGGGGGACAATGAGCAGTTCTTC
.	TRBV4-1	TRBJ2-3	.	CASSQTGIADDTQYF	TGCGCCAGCAGCCAAACGGGGATAGCCGACGATACGCAGTATTTT
few	TRBV5-1	TRBJ2-7	.	CASSADRTGGTYEQYF	TGCGCCAGCAGCGCGGACAGGACCGGGGGCACCTACGAGCAGTACTTC
few	TRBV7-6	TRBJ2-7	.	CASSPSFSLSSYEQYF	TGTGCCAGCAGCCCGAGTTTTTCTCTGAGCTCCTACGAGCAGTACTTC
.	TRBV24-1	TRBJ2-1	TRBD2	CATSETSATYNEQFF	TGTGCCACCAGTGAGACTAGCGCAACCTACAATGAGCAGTTCTTC
.	TRBV6-4	TRBJ2-2	TRBD2	CASSDPPGSGGTNTGELFF	TGTGCCAGCAGTGACCCCCCTGGGAGCGGGGGGACCAACACCGGGGAGCTGTTTTTT
.	TRBV15	TRBJ1-5	TRBD1	CATSRNRGQPQHF	TGTGCCACCAGCAGAAACAGGGGTCAGCCCCAGCATTTT
.	TRBV5-5	TRBJ1-1	.	CASSLVAGWAEAFF	TGTGCCAGCAGCTTGGTGGCGGGTTGGGCTGAAGCTTTCTTT
.	TRBV9	TRBJ2-2	.	CASSDRVQPNTGELFF	TGTGCCAGCAGCGACCGGGTGCAGCCGAACACCGGGGAGCTGTTTTTT
.	TRBV4-1	TRBJ1-4	.	CASFGLQGHNEKLFF	TGCGCCAGTTTTGGTTTACAGGGTCATAATGAAAAACTGTTTTTT
few	TRBV9	TRBJ2-5	.	CASSARATTETQYF	TGTGCCAGCAGCGCCAGGGCAACCACAGAGACCCAGTACTTC
few	TRBV1	TRBJ1-1	.	CTSSPGQAVGNTEAFF	TGCACCAGCAGCCCTGGACAGGCCGTTGGGAACACTGAAGCTTTCTTT
.	TRBV7-8	TRBJ2-7	.	CASSLAGGQRSEQYF	TGTGCCAGCAGCTTAGCAGGGGGACAAAGGTCCGAGCAGTACTTC
.	TRBV6-1	TRBJ2-2	.	CASSEPGRDTGELFF	TGTGCCAGCAGTGAACCCGGCCGGGACACCGGGGAGCTGTTTTTT
few	TRBV28	TRBJ1-5	TRBD1	CASSPTTGQNQPQHF	TGTGCCAGCAGTCCTACGACAGGGCAAAATCAGCCCCAGCATTTT
.	TRBV5-1	TRBJ1-1	.	CASSPNDRLNTEAFF	TGCGCCAGCAGCCCGAATGACAGATTGAACACTGAAGCTTTCTTT
once	TRBV25-1	TRBJ1-1	.	CASSRQSYTEAFF	TGTGCCAGCAGCCGACAAAGTTACACTGAAGCTTTCTTT
.	TRBV5-1	TRBJ2-5	TRBD2	CASSPALAGETQYF	TGCGCCAGCAGCCCGGCGCTAGCGGGAGAGACCCAGTACTTC
.	TRBV30	TRBJ2-2	.	CAWSSGTGELFF	TGTGCCTGGAGCTCGGGTACCGGGGAGCTGTTTTTT
.	TRBV19	TRBJ1-1	TRBD1	CASSRDREFAMGTEAFF	TGTGCCAGTAGTCGGGACAGGGAATTCGCGATGGGCACTGAAGCTTTCTTT
.	TRBV6-2/TRBV6-3	TRBJ2-5	TRBD2	CASSYPRGERSHLRTQYF	TGTGCCAGCAGTTACCCCCGGGGGGAGAGATCTCACCTGAGGACCCAGTACTTC
.	TRBV10-3	TRBJ2-2	.	CAISESGFTGELFF	TGTGCCATCAGTGAGTCGGGGTTCACCGGGGAACTGTTTTTT
many	TRBV12-3/TRBV12-4	TRBJ1-6	.	CASSRGQTSPLHF	TGTGCCAGCAGTCGTGGACAGACTTCACCCCTCCACTTT
once	TRBV25-1	TRBJ2-7	TRBD1	CASSDGTDSGEQYF	TGTGCCAGCAGTGACGGGACAGATTCAGGCGAGCAGTACTTC
.	TRBV5-1	TRBJ2-2	TRBD2	CASSGRGTSFTGELFF	TGCGCCAGCAGCGGGAGGGGGACTAGCTTCACCGGGGAGCTGTTTTTT
.	TRBV5-1	TRBJ1-4	.	CASSFLQGTNEKLFF	TGCGCCAGCAGCTTTTTGCAGGGGACTAATGAAAAACTGTTTTTT
.	TRBV6-5	TRBJ2-2	.	CASRDLFNTGELFF	TGTGCCAGCAGGGACTTATTTAACACCGGGGAGCTGTTTTTT
few	TRBV4-1	TRBJ2-7	TRBD1	CASSQEVGQLGEQYF	TGCGCCAGCAGCCAAGAAGTGGGACAGCTTGGCGAGCAGTACTTC
.	TRBV7-2	TRBJ2-7	TRBD2	CASSFTSAYEQYF	TGTGCCAGCAGCTTTACTAGCGCCTACGAGCAGTACTTC
.	TRBV9	TRBJ1-4	TRBD1	CASSLGQGREKLFF	TGTGCCAGCAGCCTGGGACAGGGGCGCGAAAAACTGTTTTTT
few	TRBV5-5	TRBJ1-6	.	CASSLRGLFSYNSPLHF	TGTGCCAGCAGCTTGAGGGGTTTATTCTCCTATAATTCACCCCTCCACTTT
.	TRBV7-9	TRBJ2-7	TRBD1	CASSRPSTGTDSYEQYF	TGTGCCAGCAGCCGACCGTCCACCGGGACAGATTCCTACGAGCAGTACTTC
.	TRBV5-1	TRBJ2-7	TRBD1	CASSLGTGTERHQQYF	TGCGCCAGCAGCTTGGGGACCGGGACAGAAAGGCACCAGCAGTACTTC
.	TRBV24-1	TRBJ1-2	TRBD1	CATSGPGGEWGYTF	TGTGCCACCAGTGGCCCAGGGGGCGAATGGGGCTACACCTTC
.	TRBV2	TRBJ1-2	.	CASSESVDGYTF	TGTGCCAGCAGTGAATCGGTGGATGGCTACACCTTC